A single sample gave rise to the 19 T cell receptor beta chains below, sequenced in a study of shared clonotypes between healthy human individuals. Measured with immunoSEQ multiplex PCR; TCRdb has only the in-frame clones, and not every one. Here the sample spans about 560,000 clones, around 81% being singletons. Sequenced sample: PBMCs. All receptors come from a woman between 40 and 55 years old in good health. Some clones in this sample may be carry-over from other donors' samples.

This rearrangement joins TRBV28 to TRBJ2-7; possible D gene TRBD2, 6 bases. CDR3 length equals 16 residues. V was shortened by 6 bases and J by 3 bases, with 21 bases between the two germline ends. Germline values: CDR1 MDHEN, CDR2 SYDVKM. As DNA, the CDR3 is TGTGCCAGCAGGCCAGCGGGCCCAAGACGGGGCTACGAGCAGTACTTC. It is translated as CASRPAGPRRGYEQYF.

This clone was found once. The gene calls are TRBV7-8 and TRBJ2-2; 10 bases are a match to TRBD2. The CDR3 totals 16 residues. Per the germline V gene, CDR1 is SGHVS and CDR2 is FQNEAQ. Trimming cost V 3 bases and J 1 base; bases outside gene matches: 2. The CDR3 sequence is CASSFRTSGNTGELFF. CDR3 in DNA: TGTGCCAGCAGCTTCAGGACTAGCGGGAACACCGGGGAGCTGTTTTTT.

This sequence joins TRBV6-5 and TRBJ2-5; D gene ambiguous. This CDR3 contains 16 residues. Germline loops: CDR1 MNHEY, CDR2 SVGAGI. V gave up 2 bases and J gave up 1 base, with 14 bases separating them. CDR3 bases: TGTGCCAGCAGTTACGCGGCGTGGCAGTTCCAAGAGACCCAGTACTTC. Amino acids: CASSYAAWQFQETQYF.

The rearrangement links TRBV5-5 to TRBJ1-5; 7 bases fit TRBD1. The germline gives CDR1 SGHKS, CDR2 YYEKEE (reference sequence). V lost 0 bases to trimming and J lost 2 bases; unmatched junction nucleotides: 5. This CDR3 spans 16 amino acids. The CDR3 nucleotides read TGTGCCAGCAGCTTGGGACAGGGAAGCGGCAATCAGCCCCAGCATTTT. Its protein product is CASSLGQGSGNQPQHF.

J is TRBJ1-2 and V is TRBV9, with D unclear. The V gene's germline CDR1 is SGDLS and CDR2 YYNGEE. V shed 0 bases and J shed 1 base, with 7 bases lying between them. CDR3 size: 14 residues. The CDR3 here is CASSVGSLNYGYTF. In DNA form, the CDR3 reads TGTGCCAGCAGCGTAGGTAGCCTTAACTATGGCTACACCTTC.

Notes on this clone: A read error may be the cause here, since a much bigger clone is one base away. The V and J genes are TRBV5-4 and TRBJ2-4; a possible D gene is TRBD1 (6 bases). The CDR3 spans 14 residues. V was clipped by 2 bases and J by 6 bases, with 12 bases between them. Germline assignment: CDR1 SGHNT and CDR2 YYREEE (reference sequence). As DNA, the CDR3 is TGTGCCAGCAGCTTTTGGGACAAGAGAAACATTCAGTACTTC. It encodes CASSFWDKRNIQYF.

CDR3 protein: CASSFQGGTNYGYTF. The CDR3, as DNA: TGTGCCAGCAGCTTCCAGGGGGGAACTAACTATGGCTACACCTTC. V is TRBV11-2 and J is TRBJ1-2; 7 bases fit TRBD1. Unmatched junction bases numbered 4, after V lost 3 bases and J lost 0 bases. The CDR3 has 15 residues. Looked up from germline, CDR1 is SGHAT and CDR2 is FQNNGV. The whole variable domain, filled in from reference TRBV11-2 and TRBJ1-2, reads EAGVAQSPRYKIIEKRQSVAFWCNPISGHATLYWYQQILGQGPKLLIQFQNNGVVDDSQLPKDRFSAERLKGVDSTLKIQPAKLEDSAVYLCASSFQGGTNYGYTFGSGTRLTVV.

This chain uses TRBV27 with TRBJ2-6; D is perhaps TRBD1 (7 bases). V lost 5 bases to trimming and J lost 0 bases, with 26 bases between them. The CDR3 spans 21 residues. The V gene's germline CDR1 is MNHEY and CDR2 SMNVEV (reference sequence). The CDR3 loop is CASSPTPPRGAISSGANVLTF. CDR3 DNA sequence: TGTGCCAGCAGTCCAACCCCGCCCAGGGGGGCTATCAGCTCTGGGGCCAACGTCCTGACTTTC.

The chain employs TRBV4-1 and TRBJ2-3; 9 bases map to TRBD2. V lost 1 base to trimming and J lost 3 bases; unmatched junction nucleotides: 11. The CDR3 is made up of 18 amino acids. The germline V gene has CDR1 MGHRA and CDR2 YSYEKL. The CDR3 nucleotides are TGCGCCAGCAGCCAAGCGCCTAGCGGGAAATCACCGACAGATACGCAGTATTTT. It translates to CASSQAPSGKSPTDTQYF.

This clone was detected only a few times. The chain uses TRBV7-2 and TRBJ2-6; weak D call: TRBD1 (6 bases). Germline V gene lookup returns CDR1 SGHTA and CDR2 FQGNSA. The V and J ends lost 5 bases and 2 bases respectively, with 13 bases between them. CDR3 length: 16 amino acids. Here the CDR3 reads CASSEQGRAGANVLTF. CDR3 nucleotides: TGTGCCAGCAGCGAACAGGGCCGGGCTGGGGCCAACGTCCTGACTTTC.

This clone was observed once. This rearrangement joins TRBV10-3 to TRBJ1-1; D gene uncertain. Looked up from germline, CDR1 is ENHRY and CDR2 is SYGVKD. CDR3 length: 14 amino acids. V was clipped by 7 bases and J by 3 bases, with 15 bases between them. In DNA form, the CDR3 reads TGTGCCATCAAAGCCGGGTTTTGGGACACTGAAGCTTTCTTT. Translation: CAIKAGFWDTEAFF.

This chain links TRBV13 with TRBJ2-1, with D unclear. This CDR3 has 11 amino acids. Trimming left V 3 bases short and J 9 bases short, with 6 bases between. Germline V CDR1 and CDR2: PRHDT, FYEKMQ (reference sequence). The CDR3, as DNA: TGTGCCAGCAGCTTGGGTGGTGAGCAGTTCTTC. This translates into CASSLGGEQFF.

The V and J genes are TRBV15 and TRBJ2-7, with 10 bases aligning to TRBD2. V was pared by 4 bases and J by 5 bases, with 5 bases of the junction left unmatched. CDR1 is LNHNV and CDR2 is YYDKDF in the germline V gene (reference sequence). The CDR3 is made up of 14 amino acids. CDR3 sequence (DNA): TGTGCCACCAGCATTCTAGCGGGAGAACACGAGCAGTACTTC. Its protein is CATSILAGEHEQYF.

The V gene is TRBV6-4, the J gene TRBJ2-3; 10 bases map to TRBD1. The trim removed 0 bases at V and 3 bases at J, leaving 3 bases unmatched. The CDR3 runs to 16 residues. In germline, CDR1 is MRHNA, CDR2 SNTAGT. The CDR3 nucleotides are TGTGCCAGCAGTGACTCGGGACAGGGGAGTACAGATACGCAGTATTTT. Its translation: CASSDSGQGSTDTQYF.

With respect to this clone: Other DNA sequences in this specimen translate into the identical CDR3. The chain carries TRBV18 and TRBJ2-5; D perhaps matches TRBD2 (5 bases). This CDR3 comprises 14 residues. Germline CDR1 KGHSH, CDR2 LQKENI. Trimming stripped 0 bases from V and 1 base from J, with 6 bases between. CDR3 sequence: CASSPPGSQETQYF. In DNA, the CDR3 is TGTGCCAGCTCACCACCGGGGAGCCAAGAGACCCAGTACTTC.

This chain links TRBV15 with TRBJ2-2; D call uncertain. Trimming cost V 1 base and J 5 bases, with 5 bases left between them. Germline CDR1 is LNHNV and CDR2 is YYDKDF (reference sequence). The CDR3 is 13 residues long. This CDR3 is CATSRGRTGELFF. The CDR3, as DNA: TGTGCCACCAGCAGAGGGCGAACCGGGGAGCTGTTTTTT.

The V and J genes are TRBV28 and TRBJ1-4; unclear D gene. The CDR3 covers 14 residues. Germline CDR1 reads MDHEN; CDR2 reads SYDVKM. Trimming took 4 bases from V and 7 from J, leaving 13 bases between them. CDR3 sequence reads: CASSWISWREKLFF. For the CDR3, the DNA is TGTGCCAGCAGTTGGATCTCTTGGCGTGAAAAACTGTTTTTT. Looking up the rest from reference TRBV28 and TRBJ1-4 gives the full variable domain: DVKVTQSSRYLVKRTGEKVFLECVQDMDHENMFWYRQDPGLGLRLIYFSYDVKMKEKGDIPEGYSVSREKKERFSLILESASTNQTSMYLCASSWISWREKLFFGSGTQLSVL.

This chain joins TRBV7-9 and TRBJ2-1; 8 positions agree with TRBD2. The CDR3 has 16 residues. The V gene's germline CDR1 is SEHNR and CDR2 FQNEAQ (reference sequence). The ends lost 1 base at V and 8 bases at J; junction bases unmatched: 10. CDR3 protein: CASSLVGTRGVDEQFF. The CDR3 DNA follows: TGTGCCAGCAGCTTAGTGGGGACTAGGGGTGTCGATGAGCAGTTCTTC.

The chain employs TRBV9 and TRBJ2-1; the match to TRBD1 covers 11 bases. The CDR3 spans 15 residues. Germline V gives CDR1 SGDLS, CDR2 YYNGEE. With V trimmed by 4 bases and J by 7 bases, 7 bases remained unmatched. CDR3 in amino acids: CASSPGQGAYNEQFF. The CDR3 DNA reads as TGTGCCAGCAGCCCCGGACAGGGGGCTTATAATGAGCAGTTCTTC.